Listed below are T cell receptor beta chains from one sample, sequenced in a study of spatial heterogeneity in lung cancer. One entry per CDR3 protein results from TCRdb running MiXCR on the 5' RACE reads. The data contain about 90,000 distinct CDR3 sequences, roughly 9.5% of them singletons. The sample here was PBMCs, taken at surgery. Every receptor here comes from a male donor with early-stage non-small cell lung cancer. Each CDR3 is given with its conserved first and last residue. The D gene is left open where the match is weak. The size entry is marked missing in some rows and otherwise reads once, few, many or a size class.

j_gene,v_gene,abundance,d_gene,CDR3nt,CDR3aa
TRBJ1-4,TRBV28,many,-,TGTGCCAGCAGAAGGGCAACTAATGAAAAACTGTTTTTT,CASRRATNEKLFF
TRBJ2-6,TRBV24-1,-,TRBD1,TGTGCCACCAGTGATGGCAAGACAGGGACTGGGGCCAACGTCCTGACTTTC,CATSDGKTGTGANVLTF
TRBJ2-1,TRBV19,few,-,TGTGCCAGCGCTCGGGACTCCTCCTACAATGAGCAGTTCTTC,CASARDSSYNEQFF
TRBJ2-1,TRBV30,few,TRBD1,TGTGCCTGGAGCCTTACAGGGGACAATGAGCAGTTCTTC,CAWSLTGDNEQFF
TRBJ1-2,TRBV18,many,TRBD1,TGTGCCAGCTCACCGGGACAGCCGAACTATGGCTACACCTTC,CASSPGQPNYGYTF
TRBJ1-2,TRBV7-9,many,-,TGTGCCAGCAGCTTTCCGGGCCACGGCTACACCTTC,CASSFPGHGYTF
TRBJ2-5,TRBV3-1,-,-,TGTGCCAGCAGCCTAAATCAGGGAAAGCAAGAGACCCAGTACTTC,CASSLNQGKQETQYF
TRBJ1-6,TRBV7-2,few,-,TGTGCCAGCAGCTTAGATGCAGCGCTCTCCTATAATTCACCCCTCCACTTT,CASSLDAALSYNSPLHF
TRBJ2-4,TRBV24-1,-,-,TGTGCCACCAGTGATTCGGGGTCATCGGCCAAAAACATTCAGTACTTC,CATSDSGSSAKNIQYF
TRBJ2-5,TRBV5-1,many,-,TGCGCCAGCAGCTTGGGACAGTACCAAGAGACCCAGTACTTC,CASSLGQYQETQYF
TRBJ2-3,TRBV5-1,-,-,TGCGCCAGCAGCACGAACGGGGCAGATACGCAGTATTTT,CASSTNGADTQYF
TRBJ1-2,TRBV6-5,-,-,TGTGCCAGCAGCGAGAACTCCTATGGCTACACCTTC,CASSENSYGYTF
TRBJ1-2,TRBV2,many,-,TGTGCCAGCAGTGCCGGGATTAACTATGGCTACACCTTC,CASSAGINYGYTF
TRBJ2-5,TRBV7-2,few,TRBD2,TGTGCCAGCAGCACGGGGGGGGGCAGAGAGACCCAGTACTTC,CASSTGGGRETQYF
TRBJ2-5,TRBV20-1,many,TRBD2,TGCAGTGCAAACCAACTAGCGAGAGAGACCCAGTACTTC,CSANQLARETQYF
TRBJ2-2,TRBV5-6,-,-,TGTGCCAGCGGGACACTGAACACCGGGGAGCTGTTTTTT,CASGTLNTGELFF
TRBJ2-5,TRBV4-2,-,-,TGTGCCAGCAGCCAAGAAAGGATCCAAGAGACCCAGTACTTC,CASSQERIQETQYF
TRBJ2-1,TRBV28,-,-,TGTGCCAGCAGCCTTATTGGGGGTTCCTACAATGAGCAGTTCTTC,CASSLIGGSYNEQFF
TRBJ1-5,TRBV5-1,few,-,TGCGCCAGCAGCTCGGGCATAGGTGGCAATCAGCCCCAGCATTTT,CASSSGIGGNQPQHF
TRBJ2-2,TRBV12-3/TRBV12-4,few,-,TGTGCCAGCTGCAGACAGCATAATGATATCACCACCGGGGAGCTGTTTTTT,CASCRQHNDITTGELFF
TRBJ1-1,TRBV12-3/TRBV12-4,many,-,TGTGCCAGCAGTTTGCGGGTACAGAAGGACACTGAAGCTTTCTTT,CASSLRVQKDTEAFF
TRBJ1-5,TRBV6-1,many,-,TGTGCCAGCAGTGAAGCCTACGTGGCTAATCAGCCCCAGCATTTT,CASSEAYVANQPQHF
TRBJ1-5,TRBV12-3/TRBV12-4,few,-,TGTGCCAGCAGTTTGCAAGAGGGCCTTGAGCAGCATTTT,CASSLQEGLEQHF
TRBJ2-5,TRBV29-1,-,TRBD2,TGCAGCGTATCCAGACTAGCGGGAGAGACCCAGTACTTC,CSVSRLAGETQYF
TRBJ2-1,TRBV7-9,few,TRBD2,TGTGCCAGCAGCTTATTAGCGGGGGAGGGCAATGAGCAGTTCTTC,CASSLLAGEGNEQFF
TRBJ2-1,TRBV5-1,-,TRBD2,TGCGCCAGCAGCTTGGCTAGCGGGAGGCCCCATGAGCAGTTCTTC,CASSLASGRPHEQFF
TRBJ2-3,TRBV29-1,many,-,TGCAGCGTTGGTTTCACAGATACGCAGTATTTT,CSVGFTDTQYF
TRBJ2-3,TRBV3-1,few,-,TGTGCCAGCAGCCCAGGGGAGGATGGATTTTGGGATACGCAGTATTTT,CASSPGEDGFWDTQYF
TRBJ2-1,TRBV18,many,TRBD2,TGTGCCAGCTCACCACTAGCGGGGACACAGGCTGAGCAGTTCTTC,CASSPLAGTQAEQFF
TRBJ2-1,TRBV5-1,few,TRBD2,TGCGCCAGCAGCTTGGGGACTAGCGGGTCGTATGAGCAGTTCTTC,CASSLGTSGSYEQFF
TRBJ1-2,TRBV5-1,many,TRBD1,TGCGCCAGCACCGGGGGACAGACCTATGGCTACACCTTC,CASTGGQTYGYTF
TRBJ2-2,TRBV5-1,-,TRBD1,TGCGCCAGCAGCAAGGACAGGGCGGTCACCGGGGAGCTGTTTTTT,CASSKDRAVTGELFF
TRBJ1-2,TRBV28,-,-,TGTGCCAGCAGTTTACCCAGCTATGGCTACACCTTC,CASSLPSYGYTF
TRBJ2-1,TRBV20-1,many,-,TGCAGTGCTAGAGGGTTGTTCTTC,CSARGLFF
TRBJ2-2,TRBV6-2/TRBV6-3,many,TRBD1,TGTGCCAGCAGGGACAGGGGGGGCACCGGGGAGCTGTTTTTT,CASRDRGGTGELFF
TRBJ2-3,TRBV5-1,-,TRBD2,TGCGCCAGCAGCTCAGCGGGAGGGATCACAGATACGCAGTATTTT,CASSSAGGITDTQYF
TRBJ2-3,TRBV29-1,-,-,TGCAGCGTTGTAGCGGACACAGATACGCAGTATTTT,CSVVADTDTQYF
TRBJ2-4,TRBV27,-,-,TGTGCCAGCAGTTTATCAGGGGCTAGTGTCAAAAACATTCAGTACTTC,CASSLSGASVKNIQYF
TRBJ1-5,TRBV5-1,-,TRBD1,TGCGCCAGCAGCTCAGAGGGGGCCCCCCATCAGCCCCAGCATTTT,CASSSEGAPHQPQHF
TRBJ1-2,TRBV30,many,-,TGTGCCTGGAGGGGAGATTCGAGTGTTAATGGCTACACCTTC,CAWRGDSSVNGYTF
TRBJ2-3,TRBV10-1,-,-,TGCGCCAGCAGTTGCCCGGTGATAGTGACGCAGTATTTT,CASSCPVIVTQYF
TRBJ2-1,TRBV9,many,TRBD2,TGTGCCAGCAGCGTTGGGACTATCAATGAGCAGTTCTTC,CASSVGTINEQFF
TRBJ2-1,TRBV29-1,few,TRBD1,TGCAGCGTTGAGGGCCAGGGGGCCTACAATGAGCAGTTCTTC,CSVEGQGAYNEQFF
TRBJ2-2,TRBV6-2/TRBV6-3,few,-,TGTGCCAGCAACCTAAACACCGGGGAGCTGTTTTTT,CASNLNTGELFF
TRBJ1-5,TRBV10-2,-,-,TGCGCCAGCAGTGAGTCGGGGGGGCGAGGTCAGCCCCAGCATTTT,CASSESGGRGQPQHF
TRBJ2-3,TRBV2,many,-,TGTGCCAGCAGTGAAGAGGTGGGGGGCACAGATACGCAGTATTTT,CASSEEVGGTDTQYF
TRBJ2-5,TRBV5-8,many,-,TGTGCCAGCAGCTTGGTAAGGGGCGCAGAGACCCAGTACTTC,CASSLVRGAETQYF